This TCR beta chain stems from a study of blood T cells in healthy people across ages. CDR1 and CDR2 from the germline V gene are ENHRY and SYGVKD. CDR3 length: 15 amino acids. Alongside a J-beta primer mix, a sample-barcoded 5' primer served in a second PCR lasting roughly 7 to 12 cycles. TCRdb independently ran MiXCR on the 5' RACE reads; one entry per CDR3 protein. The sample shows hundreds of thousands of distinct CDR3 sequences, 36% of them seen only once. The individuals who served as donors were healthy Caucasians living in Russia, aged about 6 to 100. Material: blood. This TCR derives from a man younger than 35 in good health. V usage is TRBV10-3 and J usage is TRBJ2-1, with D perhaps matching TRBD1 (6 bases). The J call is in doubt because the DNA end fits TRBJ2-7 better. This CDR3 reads CAISDQTGSPNEQYF. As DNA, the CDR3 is TGTGCCATCAGTGACCAAACAGGGTCCCCTAATGAGCAGTACTTC.